Presented here are 18 T cell receptor beta chains from one specimen sequenced in a study of blood T cell repertoires in COVID-19. Here immunoSEQ multiplex PCR was the method, and the copy in TCRdb shows in-frame clones only, minus some. The sample consists of roughly 500,000 clones, 85% to 90% of them appearing once. The material sequenced was peripheral blood. The source is a man aged 18 to 30 with COVID-19, enrolled during active disease.

This clone was seen only once. Other DNA sequences in the same sample also yield this CDR3. The chain couples TRBV6-5 to TRBJ2-7; 10 bases agree with TRBD2. This CDR3 is built from 13 residues. V shed 7 bases and J 2 bases; nucleotides not matched to a gene: 2. Germline-derived CDR1 and CDR2 are MNHEY and SVGAGI. CDR3 region: CASKLAGTYEQYF. CDR3 sequence (DNA): TGTGCCAGCAAACTAGCGGGAACCTACGAGCAGTACTTC.

This chain links TRBV7-6 with TRBJ1-1; D uncertain. From germline, CDR1 is SGHVS and CDR2 FNYEAQ. V lost 5 bases to trimming and J lost 5 bases, with 15 bases between them. The CDR3 runs 14 residues. The CDR3 nucleotides are TGTGCCAGCAGCCCGACTAGTTTCCAAACTGAAGCTTTCTTT. Translating it yields CASSPTSFQTEAFF.

The chain has TRBV11-3 and TRBJ2-5, with D perhaps matching TRBD1 (5 bases). This CDR3 is built from 13 residues. Germline CDR1 and CDR2: SGHNT and YENEEA. The V end was cut by 5 bases, the J end by 5 bases, with 12 bases between. DNA for the CDR3: TGTGCCAGCAGCAGGAGACAGAGGGAGACCCAGTACTTC. Encoded protein: CASSRRQRETQYF.

The J gene is TRBJ2-5, the V gene TRBV4-1; 11 nucleotides line up with TRBD2. With 3 bases clipped from V and 5 bases from J, the junction kept 5 bases outside the gene matches. CDR3 length: 15 amino acids. Germline CDR1 MGHRA, CDR2 YSYEKL. CDR3 region: CASSQTSGARETQYF. The DNA of the CDR3 is TGCGCCAGCAGCCAGACTAGCGGGGCCCGGGAGACCCAGTACTTC.

This chain uses TRBV23-1 with TRBJ2-1, with TRBD1 matching 9 bases. TRBV23-1 qualifies as an ORF whose function is uncertain. The CDR3 length is 16 residues. With V trimmed by 3 bases and J by 6 bases, 9 bases remained unmatched. The CDR3 DNA is TGCGCCAGCAGTCATTCCCGGGACAGGGTGAGCAATGAGCAGTTCTTC. This sequence encodes CASSHSRDRVSNEQFF.

This chain links TRBV7-2 with TRBJ2-1, with a weak D call TRBD2 (5 bases). The length of the CDR3 is 16 residues. CDR1 is SGHTA and CDR2 is FQGNSA in the germline V gene. V was cut by 5 bases and J by 4 bases, with 18 bases left in between. CDR3: CASSPRTGRIYNEQFF. CDR3 bases: TGTGCCAGCAGCCCCCGGACTGGGCGAATATACAATGAGCAGTTCTTC.

The chain has TRBV30 and TRBJ1-5, with a tentative D call TRBD1 (5 bases). The CDR3 is 14 residues long. The germline V and J ends were trimmed by 2 bases and 7 bases, with 15 bases remaining between them. Germline CDR1 is GTSNPN and CDR2 is SVGIG (reference sequence). CDR3 in amino acids: CAWSQGSLQQPQHF. CDR3 coding DNA: TGTGCCTGGAGTCAGGGATCGCTGCAGCAGCCCCAGCATTTT.

This chain uses TRBV30 with TRBJ2-2; tentatively, D is TRBD1 (6 bases). Germline V gene data show CDR1 as GTSNPN and CDR2 as SVGIG (reference sequence). The CDR3 runs to 13 residues. V was shortened by 4 bases and J by 1 base, with 7 bases between the two germline ends. The CDR3 DNA is TGTGCCTGGATACAGGGGAACACCGGGGAGCTGTTTTTT. Its translation is CAWIQGNTGELFF.

The chain carries TRBV12-5 and TRBJ2-1; tentatively, D is TRBD1 (5 bases). From germline, CDR1 is LGHNT and CDR2 FRNRAP. The CDR3 covers 15 residues. Trimming took 7 bases from V and 6 from J, leaving 19 bases between them. The CDR3 spells CASVIQGKGINEQFF. DNA of the CDR3: TGTGCTAGTGTCATCCAGGGCAAAGGGATCAATGAGCAGTTCTTC.

This chain connects TRBV7-8 to TRBJ2-6; TRBD2 agrees at 7 bases. Germline CDR1 reads SGHVS; CDR2 reads FQNEAQ. V lost 1 base and J lost 1; bases outside the gene matches: 7. CDR3 length: 18 amino acids. DNA of the CDR3: TGTGCCAGCAGCTTAGAAAGTAGCGGGCCGTCTGGGGCCAACGTCCTGACTTTC. Amino acids: CASSLESSGPSGANVLTF.

V usage is TRBV5-5 and J usage is TRBJ1-1; possibly TRBD1 for D (6 bases). V shed 2 bases and J shed 1 base, with 6 bases lying between them. Germline CDR1 SGHKS, CDR2 YYEKEE (reference sequence). The CDR3 is made up of 13 amino acids. The CDR3 protein is CASSLQGNTEAFF. The CDR3 DNA sequence: TGTGCCAGCAGCTTACAGGGGAACACTGAAGCTTTCTTT.

This sequence joins TRBV29-1 and TRBJ2-1, with D possibly matching TRBD1 (5 bases). This CDR3 is 13 amino acids long. Germline CDR1 and CDR2: SQVTM and ANQGSEA. V gave up 7 bases and J gave up 4 bases, with 14 bases separating them. CDR3 amino acids: CSGLQRQYNEQFF. The CDR3, as DNA: TGCAGCGGCCTTCAAAGACAGTACAATGAGCAGTTCTTC.

The rearrangement uses TRBV10-3 and TRBJ1-5; D is ambiguous. Looked up from germline, CDR1 is ENHRY and CDR2 is SYGVKD. This CDR3 is 13 amino acids long. Trimming removed 8 bases from V and 1 base from J, with 9 bases in between. The CDR3 reads CAIGRESNQPQHF. For the CDR3, the DNA is TGTGCCATCGGGAGGGAGAGCAATCAGCCCCAGCATTTT.

The chain links TRBV15 to TRBJ1-2; TRBD1 matches 9 bases. From germline, CDR1 is LNHNV and CDR2 YYDKDF (reference sequence). CDR3 length equals 15 residues. The V gene end was trimmed by 0 bases and the J gene end by 4 bases; junction bases not matched to a gene: 3. DNA of the CDR3: TGTGCCACCAGCAGAGAGGGACAGGGTATCTATGGCTACACCTTC. This sequence encodes CATSREGQGIYGYTF.

The chain uses TRBV7-9 and TRBJ1-2; no firm D call. Trimming pared 0 bases from V and 1 base from J, leaving 9 bases between. Per germline, CDR1 SEHNR and CDR2 FQNEAQ (reference sequence). The CDR3 consists of 15 residues. CDR3 sequence: CASSLAQGSNYGYTF. The CDR3 coding sequence is TGTGCCAGCAGCTTAGCGCAAGGGAGTAACTATGGCTACACCTTC.

The chain links TRBV19 to TRBJ2-2; D unclear. The CDR3 contains 14 residues. With 6 bases removed from V and 6 bases from J, the gap between germline ends came to 14 bases. The germline CDR1 and CDR2 sequences are LNHDA and SQIVND (reference sequence). The CDR3 DNA is TGTGCCAGTAGGCTCGAGGATCCGGCCGGGGAGCTGTTTTTT. It yields the protein CASRLEDPAGELFF. Variable domain in full (rest from reference TRBV19 and TRBJ2-2): DGGITQSPKYLFRKEGQNVTLSCEQNLNHDAMYWYRQDPGQGLRLIYYSQIVNDFQKGDIAEGYSVSREKKESFPLTVTSAQKNPTAFYLCASRLEDPAGELFFGEGSRLTVL.

This chain links TRBV3-1 (or the pseudogene TRBV3-2) with TRBJ1-4; 8 bases line up with TRBD1. The CDR3 is made up of 16 amino acids. Germline trimming cut 0 bases from V and 7 bases from J; bases unmatched to any gene: 7. Germline V gene lookup returns CDR1 LGHDT and CDR2 YNNKEL (reference sequence). CDR3 protein: CASSQDGRGRGEKLFF. As DNA, the CDR3 is TGTGCCAGCAGCCAAGATGGCAGGGGGCGAGGTGAAAAACTGTTTTTT.

This chain links TRBV4-1 with TRBJ2-4, with D perhaps matching TRBD1 (6 bases). This CDR3 is 15 amino acids long. Germline values: CDR1 MGHRA, CDR2 YSYEKL. V was clipped by 1 base and J by 7 bases, with 14 bases between them. The CDR3 region has the DNA TGCGCCAGCAGCCAAGTAGCGCAGGGGCCGAACATTCAGTACTTC. Its protein product is CASSQVAQGPNIQYF.